Each of the 27 T cell receptor beta chains below was sequenced from the same sample in a study of identical twins. TCRdb itself ran the 5' RACE reads through MiXCR, one entry per CDR3 protein. The repertoire holds 500,000 or so distinct CDR3 sequences, with around 15% as singletons. This sample was shared with a second study, whose subject was yellow fever vaccine responses in identical twins.

What was sequenced was CD4+ T cells sorted from blood. All receptors come from a woman under 30 in good health.

This clonotype appeared many times. The chain joins TRBV20-1 to TRBJ1-5; TRBD1 is a possible D gene (6 bases). V was cut by 2 bases and J by 4 bases, with 15 bases left in between. The CDR3 totals 15 residues. Looked up from germline, CDR1 is DFQATT and CDR2 is SNEGSKA (reference sequence). CDR3 DNA sequence: TGCAGTGCTAGAAGGGGGGGACACGGGAATCAGCCCCAGCATTTT. Its translation is CSARRGGHGNQPQHF.

This clonotype was observed a handful of times. The rearrangement uses TRBV7-2 and TRBJ2-4, with TRBD1 matching over 7 bases. This CDR3 spans 13 amino acids. Germline values: CDR1 SGHTA, CDR2 FQGNSA. V was clipped by 5 bases and J by 4 bases; unmatched bases: 2. CDR3 in DNA: TGTGCCAGCAGCCGGGGACAGAAAAACATTCAGTACTTC. Translating it yields CASSRGQKNIQYF.

In the case of this clonotype: One junction end disagrees with the germline gene, perhaps due to a read error. J is TRBJ2-7 and V is TRBV27, with 10 bases that match TRBD1. The CDR3 covers 17 residues. CDR1 and CDR2 (germline): MNHEY, SMNVEV (reference sequence). CDR3 nucleotide sequence: TGTGCCAGCAGTGTATCAATCGCGGGACAGGGGCCCTACGAGCAGTACTTC. Protein: CASSVSIAGQGPYEQYF.

This clonotype was observed a handful of times. This chain joins TRBV5-6 and TRBJ2-1; 9 nucleotides match TRBD2. The J segment lost 13 bases and the V segment lost 4 bases, leaving 9 bases of the junction unmatched. There are 13 residues in the CDR3. The germline V gene encodes CDR1 SGHDT and CDR2 YYEEEE. CDR3 protein: CASSLPKGLAQFF. Here the CDR3 DNA reads TGTGCCAGCAGCCTTCCCAAGGGACTAGCACAGTTCTTC.

This clonotype has a handful of counts. The genes are TRBV3-1 and TRBJ1-2; D uncertain. CDR1 LGHDT and CDR2 YNNKEL come from the germline V gene (reference sequence). The CDR3 runs to 15 residues. The V end was cut by 1 base, the J end by 4 bases, with 13 bases between. The CDR3 DNA reads TGTGCCAGCAGCCAAGGGACGACCCCACCCTATGGCTACACCTTC. Translating it yields CASSQGTTPPYGYTF.

This clonotype was seen ten or more times. V usage is TRBV5-1 and J usage is TRBJ2-3, with D possibly matching TRBD2 (5 bases). V was shortened by 0 bases and J by 1 base, with 12 bases between the two germline ends. The CDR3 runs 16 residues. Germline CDR1 and CDR2: SGHRS and YFSETQ. The CDR3 sequence is CASSLGTGSGTDTQYF. CDR3 sequence (DNA): TGCGCCAGCAGCTTGGGGACGGGGAGCGGCACAGATACGCAGTATTTT.

This clonotype was seen a few times. The V gene is TRBV30, the J gene TRBJ2-7, with D maybe TRBD2 (6 bases). Trimming took 3 bases from V and 6 from J, leaving 15 bases between them. The CDR3 loop spans 13 amino acids. CDR1 and CDR2 from the germline V gene are GTSNPN and SVGIG (reference sequence). The CDR3 coding sequence is TGTGCCTGGAGGCGGGGAAGGCTTGGCGAGCAGTACTTC. It encodes CAWRRGRLGEQYF. Full variable domain (rest looked up from reference TRBV30 and TRBJ2-7): SQTIHQWPATLVQPVGSPLSLECTVEGTSNPNLYWYRQAAGRGLQLLFYSVGIGQISSEVPQNLSASRPQDRQFILSSKKLLLSDSGFYLCAWRRGRLGEQYFGPGTRLTVT.

The rearrangement joins TRBV6-6 to TRBJ2-2; D gene ambiguous. Germline values: CDR1 MNHNY, CDR2 SVGAGI (reference sequence). This CDR3 has 14 amino acids. With 0 bases removed from V and 4 bases from J, the gap between germline ends came to 6 bases. CDR3 nucleotide sequence: TGTGCCAGCAGTTACTCGGAAGCCACCGGGGAGCTGTTTTTT. This codes for CASSYSEATGELFF.

This clonotype was recorded a few times. The chain joins TRBV20-1 to TRBJ2-1, with D uncertain. Germline assignment: CDR1 DFQATT and CDR2 SNEGSKA (reference sequence). The CDR3 runs 13 residues. The V and J ends lost 4 bases and 7 bases respectively, with 14 bases between them. DNA for the CDR3: TGCAGTGCTACCCTGGTAAAACGGAATGAGCAGTTCTTC. Encoded protein: CSATLVKRNEQFF.

This clonotype was observed a handful of times. The V gene is TRBV30, the J gene TRBJ2-1; 11 bases fit TRBD2. V trimming: 3 bases; J trimming: 6 bases; junction bases outside the gene matches: 4. The CDR3 sequence is 14 residues long. Per germline, CDR1 GTSNPN and CDR2 SVGIG (reference sequence). CDR3 coding DNA: TGTGCCTGGAGGGGACTAGCGGAGACCAATGAGCAGTTCTTC. It specifies CAWRGLAETNEQFF.

This clonotype was counted a few times. V is TRBV7-3 and J is TRBJ2-3; 8 nucleotides match TRBD2. Germline-derived CDR1 and CDR2 are SGHTA and FQGTGA. With V trimmed by 1 base and J by 2 bases, 5 bases remained unmatched. The CDR3 contains 16 residues. CDR3 amino acids: CASSLIAGGNTDTQYF. The CDR3 DNA reads TGTGCCAGCAGCTTAATTGCGGGGGGCAACACAGATACGCAGTATTTT. Combining the CDR3 with reference TRBV7-3 and TRBJ2-3 gives the whole variable domain GAGVSQTPSNKVTEKGKYVELRCDPISGHTALYWYRQSLGQGPEFLIYFQGTGAADDSGLPNDRFFAVRPEGSVSTLKIQRTERGDSAVYLCASSLIAGGNTDTQYFGPGTRLTVL.

The sample holds many counts of this clonotype. The genes are TRBV12-3 or TRBV12-4 and TRBJ1-5; no definite D call. CDR3 length: 15 amino acids. Between the trimmed V and J ends, which lost 5 bases and 5 bases, there was a span of 16 bases. Written as DNA, the CDR3 is TGTGCCAGCAGTCCGCGAGAGGGTTCGTATCAGCCCCAGCATTTT. Its protein is CASSPREGSYQPQHF.

In its sample, this clonotype was seen a few times. The CDR3 sequence: CSAYSGQNNEQFF. The CDR3 coding sequence is TGCAGTGCTTACTCCGGACAAAACAATGAGCAGTTCTTC. The chain couples TRBV20-1 to TRBJ2-1; possibly TRBD1 for D (5 bases). There are 13 residues in the CDR3. Germline assignment: CDR1 DFQATT and CDR2 SNEGSKA (reference sequence). Trimming took 5 bases from V and 5 from J, leaving 13 bases between them.

This clonotype has a handful of counts. V usage is TRBV7-3 and J usage is TRBJ2-3, with a weak D call TRBD1 (6 bases). This CDR3 comprises 15 residues. Germline V gene data show CDR1 as SGHTA and CDR2 as FQGTGA. V gave up 0 bases and J gave up 5 bases, with 12 bases separating them. CDR3 in amino acids: CASSLTSDRIDTQYF. The CDR3 bases are TGTGCCAGCAGCTTAACCTCGGACAGAATAGATACGCAGTATTTT. The full variable domain, rest sourced from reference TRBV7-3 and TRBJ2-3, is GAGVSQTPSNKVTEKGKYVELRCDPISGHTALYWYRQSLGQGPEFLIYFQGTGAADDSGLPNDRFFAVRPEGSVSTLKIQRTERGDSAVYLCASSLTSDRIDTQYFGPGTRLTVL.

This clonotype has just a few counts. V and J are TRBV27 and TRBJ2-1, with TRBD1 matching over 9 bases. Trimming cost V 5 bases and J 5 bases; bases outside gene matches: 4. The CDR3 runs 14 residues. CDR1 and CDR2 from the germline V gene are MNHEY and SMNVEV (reference sequence). The CDR3 bases are TGTGCCAGCAGTCGTTGGACAGGGGACAATGAGCAGTTCTTC. Residues: CASSRWTGDNEQFF.

This clonotype appeared a few times. The genes are TRBV2 and TRBJ2-1; 8 positions agree with TRBD2. Germline CDR1 is SNHLY and CDR2 is FYNNEI. The CDR3 is made up of 13 amino acids. V trimming: 5 bases; J trimming: 9 bases; junction bases outside the gene matches: 6. DNA for the CDR3: TGTGCCAGCAGTTGGACTAGCTTTGGTGAGCAGTTCTTC. Translating gives CASSWTSFGEQFF.

V usage is TRBV20-1 and J usage is TRBJ2-3, with no clear D. CDR1 DFQATT and CDR2 SNEGSKA come from the germline V gene (reference sequence). V was trimmed by 6 bases and J by 2 bases, leaving 6 bases between them. There are 11 residues in the CDR3. The CDR3 DNA reads TGCAGTGCCCCAAACACAGATACGCAGTATTTT. Its translation is CSAPNTDTQYF.

The chain carries TRBV4-2 and TRBJ2-1; D assignment may be TRBD1 or TRBD2 (5 bases each). The germline V gene has CDR1 LGHNA and CDR2 YNFKEQ. The length of the CDR3 is 14 residues. The germline V and J ends were trimmed by 0 bases and 7 bases, with 10 bases remaining between them. CDR3 bases: TGTGCCAGCAGCCAAGATTGGGACCAAAATGAGCAGTTCTTC. It yields the protein CASSQDWDQNEQFF.

This clonotype was recorded at least ten times. V is TRBV4-3 and J is TRBJ2-7, with 10 bases lining up with TRBD2. Germline V gives CDR1 LGHNA, CDR2 YSLEER. J gave up 0 bases and V 0 bases, and 5 bases lay outside the gene matches. CDR3 length: 17 residues. CDR3 in amino acids: CASSQEVSGRVSYEQYF. The CDR3 DNA is TGCGCCAGCAGCCAAGAGGTCAGCGGGAGGGTCTCCTACGAGCAGTACTTC.

The chain joins TRBV19 to TRBJ2-3; 11 bases fit TRBD2. Germline CDR1 LNHDA, CDR2 SQIVND (reference sequence). CDR3 length: 17 residues. V shed 7 bases, J shed 0 bases, and the junction held 9 bases outside the gene matches. DNA for the CDR3: TGTGCCAGTACTCGTCCGGGACTAGCGGAAAGCACAGATACGCAGTATTTT. This codes for CASTRPGLAESTDTQYF.

A few counts support this clonotype. The chain carries TRBV7-2 and TRBJ2-1; 12 positions match TRBD2. The ends lost 7 bases at V and 4 bases at J; junction bases unmatched: 8. Germline loops: CDR1 SGHTA, CDR2 FQGNSA. The CDR3 consists of 16 residues. CDR3 sequence: CASNRPGTSGYNEQFF. The DNA of the CDR3 is TGTGCCAGCAACAGACCCGGGACTAGCGGGTACAATGAGCAGTTCTTC.

The chain has TRBV4-3 and TRBJ2-5, with 8 nucleotides matching TRBD2. The V segment lost 1 base and the J segment 4 bases; nucleotides outside the gene matches: 8. The CDR3 sequence is 16 residues long. Germline CDR1 is LGHNA and CDR2 is YSLEER. The CDR3 DNA reads TGCGCCAGCAGCCAAGGCCCCCCGGGGGGGTTAGAGACCCAGTACTTC. Encoded protein: CASSQGPPGGLETQYF.

This clonotype was observed a handful of times. Its ends do not fully match the called genes, so a read error is possible. This chain uses TRBV3-1 with TRBJ2-1, with 11 bases fitting TRBD1. This CDR3 region has 18 residues. Germline CDR1 and CDR2: LGHDT and YNNKEL (reference sequence). The CDR3 is CTSSQGTGQGVRYNEQFF. The DNA for the CDR3 is TGTACCAGCAGCCAAGGGACGGGACAGGGGGTTCGGTACAATGAGCAGTTCTTC.

The chain links TRBV5-1 to TRBJ2-2, with D perhaps matching TRBD2 (7 bases). The CDR3 loop spans 15 amino acids. Deletions cut 7 bases from V and 6 bases from J, with 19 bases between. Germline-derived CDR1 and CDR2 are SGHRS and YFSETQ. CDR3 region: CASYWGGAQPGELFF. The CDR3 DNA is TGCGCCAGCTACTGGGGGGGCGCCCAGCCCGGGGAGCTGTTTTTT. Filled out from reference TRBV5-1 and TRBJ2-2, the complete variable domain reads KAGVTQTPRYLIKTRGQQVTLSCSPISGHRSVSWYQQTPGQGLQFLFEYFSETQRNKGNFPGRFSGRQFSNSRSEMNVSTLELGDSALYLCASYWGGAQPGELFFGEGSRLTVL.

This clonotype was detected a few times. This chain uses TRBV7-2 with TRBJ1-1; D may be TRBD1 (6 bases). The ends were cut back, 1 base at V and 0 bases at J, with 9 bases in the middle. The CDR3 length is 15 residues. Germline-derived CDR1 and CDR2 are SGHTA and FQGNSA. The CDR3 DNA sequence: TGTGCCAGCAGCTTAGTTTCAGGGGTGAACACTGAAGCTTTCTTT. Amino acid sequence: CASSLVSGVNTEAFF.

This clonotype has more than one count but fewer than ten. The rearrangement joins TRBV12-3 or TRBV12-4 to TRBJ1-6; no firm D call. The CDR3 has 12 residues. The V gene lost 8 bases and the J gene lost 5 bases, with 7 bases spanning the gap. CDR3 sequence: CASEGDNSPLHF. The CDR3 coding sequence is TGTGCCAGCGAGGGTGATAATTCACCCCTCCACTTT.

This clonotype was seen only a few times. The chain carries TRBV5-5 and TRBJ2-7; 8 bases agree with TRBD2. J gave up 2 bases and V 3 bases, and 4 bases lay outside the gene matches. Germline CDR1 SGHKS, CDR2 YYEKEE (reference sequence). The CDR3 consists of 14 residues. CDR3 loop: CASSSLAVTYEQYF. The CDR3 coding sequence is TGTGCCAGCAGCTCACTAGCGGTTACCTACGAGCAGTACTTC.